This TCR beta chain originates from a study of T cells in Graves' hyperthyroidism and ophthalmopathy. Many counts were recorded for this clonotype. V gave up 6 bases and J gave up 1 base, with 11 bases separating them. Germline values: CDR1 MNHNS, CDR2 SASEGT. The CDR3 length is 14 residues. RNA transcripts served as the template for amplifying TCR beta CDR3 regions. In the first-round RT-PCR of the TCR CDR3, the HTBI primer set was used. MiXCR was run by TCRdb on the multiplex PCR reads, yielding one entry per CDR3 protein. The data contain roughly 530,000 distinct CDR3 sequences, about 15% of them singletons. A Clinical Activity Score of at least 3, a NOSPECS grade of at least 4 and a duration under 3 months were recorded in the ophthalmopathy patients.

J is TRBJ2-3 and V is TRBV6-1; D tentatively reads TRBD1 or TRBD2 (5 bases each). Sequencing was carried out using blood. This receptor was obtained from a woman under 30 with Graves' ophthalmopathy. CDR3 in amino acids: CASRVGRGTDTQYF. In DNA form, the CDR3 reads TGTGCCAGCAGGGTGGGACGGGGCACAGATACGCAGTATTTT.